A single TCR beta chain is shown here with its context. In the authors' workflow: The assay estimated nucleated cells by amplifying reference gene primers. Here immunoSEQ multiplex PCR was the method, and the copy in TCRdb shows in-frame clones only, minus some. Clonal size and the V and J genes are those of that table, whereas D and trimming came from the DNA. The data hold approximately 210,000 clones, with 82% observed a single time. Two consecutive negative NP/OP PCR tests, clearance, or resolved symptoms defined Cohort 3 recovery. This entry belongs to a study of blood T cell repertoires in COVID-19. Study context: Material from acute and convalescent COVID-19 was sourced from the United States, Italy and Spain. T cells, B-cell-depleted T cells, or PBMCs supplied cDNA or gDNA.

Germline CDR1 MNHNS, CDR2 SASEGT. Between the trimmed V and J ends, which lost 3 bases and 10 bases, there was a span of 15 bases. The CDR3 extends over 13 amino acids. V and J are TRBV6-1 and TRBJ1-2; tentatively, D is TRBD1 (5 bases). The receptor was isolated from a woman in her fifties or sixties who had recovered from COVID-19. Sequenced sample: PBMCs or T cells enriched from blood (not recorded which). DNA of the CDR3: TGTGCCAGCAGTGACAACCTTGAGGACAACTACACCTTC. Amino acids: CASSDNLEDNYTF.